A single sample is the source of the 3 T cell receptor beta chains below, sequenced in a study of cytotoxic CD8 clonotypes in ibrutinib-treated CLL. Method: immunoSEQ multiplex PCR; TCRdb's copy keeps in-frame clones and lacks some. The data contain 120,000 to 150,000 clones, roughly 80% of them seen just once; the ten biggest clones take up about 29%. The sample here was PBMCs, taken after 12 months of ibrutinib treatment. These receptor sequences come from a human donor with chronic lymphocytic leukemia.

The V call is TRBV7-2, the J call TRBJ2-7, with TRBD1 as a possible D gene (6 bases). The CDR3 contains 14 residues. The germline gives CDR1 SGHTA, CDR2 FQGNSA. Trimming took 1 base from V and 8 from J, leaving 15 bases between them. CDR3 nucleotide sequence: TGTGCCAGCAGCTTAGGGGGGCCCCAGGGGCAGCAGTACTTC. Translating it yields CASSLGGPQGQQYF.

This chain joins TRBV6-5 and TRBJ2-1, with 11 bases identical to TRBD2. Germline CDR1 is MNHEY and CDR2 is SVGAGI. V lost 5 bases to trimming and J lost 6 bases; unmatched junction nucleotides: 6. The CDR3 extends over 15 amino acids. CDR3 nucleotide sequence: TGTGCCAGCAGTCCCGGGACTAGCGGCACCAATGAGCAGTTCTTC. Protein product: CASSPGTSGTNEQFF.

This clone was detected only once. V gene TRBV4-3 combines with J gene TRBJ2-1, with 8 positions matching TRBD2. The germline V gene has CDR1 LGHNA and CDR2 YSLEER. V trimming: 1 base; J trimming: 7 bases; junction bases outside the gene matches: 6. The CDR3 consists of 15 residues. CDR3 sequence: CASSQAGAGANEQFF. Written as DNA, the CDR3 is TGCGCCAGCAGCCAAGCAGGAGCGGGAGCGAATGAGCAGTTCTTC.